What follows are 30 T cell receptor beta chains derived from one specimen sequenced in a study of T cell repertoires in cytomegalovirus infection. TCRdb re-derived calls from the reads in MiXCR, one entry per CDR3 protein. The data contain 600,000 to 800,000 distinct CDR3 sequences, 20% to 25% of them seen just once; the ten biggest clones take up 6.5% to 10%. Material for sequencing was CD8+ T cells from PBMCs. These receptors were collected from a human donor in good health (CMV status not recorded). Some clones in this sample may be carry-over from other donors' samples.

This clonotype was counted at least ten times. The chain recombines TRBV7-6 with TRBJ2-2; no firm D call. Per the germline V gene, CDR1 is SGHVS and CDR2 is FNYEAQ. The CDR3 contains 15 residues. V was pared by 2 bases and J by 1 base, with 8 bases between. The CDR3: CASSLISENTGELFF. The CDR3 DNA reads as TGTGCCAGCAGCTTAATTTCCGAGAACACCGGGGAGCTGTTTTTT.

J is TRBJ2-3 and V is TRBV28, with 10 bases lining up with TRBD2. The V segment lost 7 bases and the J segment 2 bases; nucleotides outside the gene matches: 3. Per germline, CDR1 MDHEN and CDR2 SYDVKM. The CDR3 sequence is 14 residues long. Here the CDR3 reads CASTLAGDTDTQYF. The CDR3 region has the DNA TGTGCCAGCACCCTAGCGGGGGACACAGATACGCAGTATTTT. Full variable domain (missing parts from reference TRBV28 and TRBJ2-3): DVKVTQSSRYLVKRTGEKVFLECVQDMDHENMFWYRQDPGLGLRLIYFSYDVKMKEKGDIPEGYSVSREKKERFSLILESASTNQTSMYLCASTLAGDTDTQYFGPGTRLTVL.

This clonotype showed up just a few times. This chain connects TRBV7-4 to TRBJ1-2; 9 nucleotides match TRBD1. The V gene end was trimmed by 5 bases and the J gene end by 4 bases; junction bases not matched to a gene: 5. The CDR3 loop spans 14 amino acids. Germline V gives CDR1 SGHVT, CDR2 SQSDAQ. The DNA for the CDR3 is TGTGCCAGCAGCAAACAGGGGGCGGGCTATGGCTACACCTTC. Protein sequence: CASSKQGAGYGYTF.

This clonotype has at least ten counts. V usage is TRBV7-6 and J usage is TRBJ2-5; D uncertain. Germline lookup yields CDR1 SGHVS and CDR2 FNYEAQ. This CDR3 comprises 12 residues. Deletions cut 0 bases from V and 3 bases from J, with 2 bases between. The CDR3 here is CASSLAEETQYF. In DNA form, the CDR3 reads TGTGCCAGCAGCTTAGCGGAAGAGACCCAGTACTTC.

This chain connects TRBV28 to TRBJ1-1, with TRBD1 as a possible D gene (5 bases). Trimming took off 3 bases at V and 6 bases at J, with 20 bases between the two ends. The germline gives CDR1 MDHEN, CDR2 SYDVKM. The CDR3 is made up of 16 amino acids. The CDR3 is CASSLMQGPKGAEAFF. DNA of the CDR3: TGTGCCAGCAGTTTGATGCAGGGACCGAAAGGGGCTGAAGCTTTCTTT.

The chain carries TRBV7-2 and TRBJ1-3; perhaps TRBD1 as D (5 bases). With 4 bases removed from V and 4 bases from J, the gap between germline ends came to 14 bases. This CDR3 has 15 residues. Germline V CDR1 and CDR2: SGHTA, FQGNSA. CDR3 sequence reads: CASSWGQGGGNTIYF. The CDR3 DNA follows: TGTGCCAGCAGCTGGGGCCAGGGTGGAGGAAACACCATATATTTT.

V gene TRBV28 combines with J gene TRBJ1-5; 9 bases agree with TRBD1. Germline CDR1 and CDR2: MDHEN and SYDVKM. This CDR3 is built from 20 residues. With V trimmed by 6 bases and J by 1 base, 19 bases remained unmatched. Here the CDR3 DNA reads TGTGCCAGCAGCCCGAGGGAGGACAGGGGCAATATATGGAGCAATCAGCCCCAGCATTTT. Encoded protein: CASSPREDRGNIWSNQPQHF.

The rearrangement uses TRBV19 and TRBJ2-3, with 8 bases matching TRBD2. The CDR3 covers 14 residues. Trimming removed 3 bases from V and 6 bases from J; junction bases left unmatched: 5. CDR1 and CDR2 (germline): LNHDA, SQIVND (reference sequence). For the CDR3, the DNA is TGTGCCAGTAGTATTGGGCGGGGGGCGGATACGCAGTATTTT. Translating gives CASSIGRGADTQYF.

With respect to this clonotype: At one boundary the junction diverges from the germline segment, which might be a read error. V and J are TRBV5-1 and TRBJ1-6; D is uncertain. Per germline, CDR1 SGHRS and CDR2 YFSETQ. CDR3 length: 16 amino acids. The CDR3 nucleotides are TGCGCCAACAGCTTGGCTGACCGGAGACCAAATTCACCCCTCCACTTT. The encoded protein is CANSLADRRPNSPLHF.

The V and J genes are TRBV4-1 and TRBJ2-1, with D possibly being TRBD2 (6 bases). Deletions cut 7 bases from V and 4 bases from J, with 17 bases between. CDR3 length: 15 residues. Germline V CDR1 and CDR2: MGHRA, YSYEKL. CDR3 region: CASTPEGQGYNEQFF. In nucleotides, the CDR3 is TGCGCCAGCACCCCGGAGGGGCAGGGATACAATGAGCAGTTCTTC.

This clonotype was detected a few times. This chain links TRBV29-1 with TRBJ2-1; 7 positions agree with TRBD2. V lost 0 bases, J lost 4 bases, and 9 bases stayed unmatched. The CDR3 has 16 residues. Germline values: CDR1 SQVTM, CDR2 ANQGSEA. The CDR3 reads CSVEDPWGGGYNEQFF. Written as DNA, the CDR3 is TGCAGCGTTGAAGATCCGTGGGGGGGGGGTTACAATGAGCAGTTCTTC.

In its sample, this clonotype was seen many times. The chain employs TRBV6-5 and TRBJ2-1, with 7 bases fitting TRBD1. The CDR3 has 15 residues. Germline V gives CDR1 MNHEY, CDR2 SVGAGI. J gave up 3 bases and V 7 bases, and 9 bases lay outside the gene matches. Here the CDR3 reads CASINRQGDYNEQFF. For the CDR3, the DNA is TGTGCCAGCATTAATAGACAGGGTGACTACAATGAGCAGTTCTTC.

V is TRBV7-6 and J is TRBJ2-3; D remains ambiguous. CDR1 is SGHVS and CDR2 is FNYEAQ in the germline V gene. The CDR3 length is 14 residues. The V gene lost 5 bases and the J gene lost 0 bases, with 9 bases spanning the gap. In nucleotides, the CDR3 is TGTGCCAGCAGCGCGCCCGCTAGCACAGATACGCAGTATTTT. It codes for CASSAPASTDTQYF.

This chain connects TRBV25-1 to TRBJ2-1; D may be TRBD1 or TRBD2 (6 bases each). V lost 10 bases to trimming and J lost 6 bases, with 22 bases between them. There are 15 residues in the CDR3. Germline loops: CDR1 MGHDK, CDR2 SYGVNS. The CDR3 region is CATLKRRGEFNEQFF. Written as DNA, the CDR3 is TGTGCCACCTTGAAGAGGAGGGGGGAGTTCAATGAGCAGTTCTTC.

This clonotype was counted many times. This chain joins TRBV2 and TRBJ2-5, with 7 bases fitting TRBD2. The junction had 9 bases not matched to a gene; V was cut back by 4 bases and J by 1 base. From germline, CDR1 is SNHLY and CDR2 FYNNEI. This CDR3 region has 16 residues. CDR3 in DNA: TGTGCCAGCAGTGGGGGACTACATGTATTCCAAGAGACCCAGTACTTC. This codes for CASSGGLHVFQETQYF.

This clonotype has more than one count but fewer than ten. The chain is built from TRBV29-1 and TRBJ2-7, with D possibly being TRBD2 (6 bases). V gave up 0 bases and J gave up 5 bases, with 14 bases separating them. This CDR3 comprises 14 residues. Germline V gives CDR1 SQVTM, CDR2 ANQGSEA. CDR3 DNA sequence: TGCAGCGTTGAAGATGGAGGGGCGAGGGACGAGCAGTACTTC. Residues: CSVEDGGARDEQYF.

The rearrangement links TRBV29-1 to TRBJ1-1; the D is unclear. The germline V and J ends were trimmed by 1 base and 1 base, with 10 bases remaining between them. There are 14 residues in the CDR3. In germline, CDR1 is SQVTM, CDR2 ANQGSEA. The chain's CDR3 is CSVEGAGRNTEAFF. As DNA, the CDR3 is TGCAGCGTTGAAGGTGCTGGGCGGAACACTGAAGCTTTCTTT.

The genes are TRBV20-1 and TRBJ2-5, with a weak D call TRBD2 (6 bases). V lost 3 bases and J lost 1, with 12 bases in between. The germline V gene has CDR1 DFQATT and CDR2 SNEGSKA (reference sequence). The CDR3 runs to 14 residues. CDR3 protein: CSARDYSVQETQYF. The CDR3 DNA reads as TGCAGTGCTAGGGACTACTCCGTCCAAGAGACCCAGTACTTC.

This clonotype was observed at least ten times. The chain combines TRBV12-3 or TRBV12-4 with TRBJ2-5; D gene uncertain. The CDR3 has 15 amino acids. V was cut by 1 base and J by 2 bases, with 11 bases left in between. CDR3 coding DNA: TGTGCCAGCAGTTTAGTCTTAACGGATCAAGAGACCCAGTACTTC. Its protein product is CASSLVLTDQETQYF.

This clonotype was seen a handful of times. The V call is TRBV20-1, the J call TRBJ2-7, with D possibly TRBD1 on 6 matching bases. Germline V gene data show CDR1 as DFQATT and CDR2 as SNEGSKA (reference sequence). The CDR3 extends over 14 amino acids. The V end lost 3 bases, the J end lost 1 base, and 13 bases lay between the germline ends. This CDR3 reads CSARNRAMSYEQYF. The CDR3 DNA is TGCAGTGCTAGGAACAGGGCTATGTCCTACGAGCAGTACTTC.

In its sample, this clonotype was seen a few times. V usage is TRBV14 and J usage is TRBJ2-7; 9 bases line up with TRBD1. CDR1 and CDR2 from the germline V gene are SGHDN and FVKESK. The CDR3 consists of 14 residues. V lost 5 bases and J lost 6; bases outside the gene matches: 8. CDR3 residues: CASSFRDRAFEQYF. The CDR3 region has the DNA TGTGCCAGCAGCTTCCGGGACAGGGCTTTCGAGCAGTACTTC.

This chain's CDR3 is CASSQGQELWSSYNEQFF. Here the CDR3 DNA reads TGCGCCAGCAGCCAAGGACAGGAATTATGGTCCTCCTACAATGAGCAGTTCTTC. V gene TRBV4-3 combines with J gene TRBJ2-1, with TRBD1 as a possible D gene (6 bases). The length of the CDR3 is 18 residues. Germline V gives CDR1 LGHNA, CDR2 YSLEER. V gave up 1 base and J gave up 0 bases, with 16 bases separating them.

V is TRBV20-1 and J is TRBJ1-1, with 7 bases that match TRBD1. There are 16 residues in the CDR3. In germline, CDR1 is DFQATT, CDR2 SNEGSKA (reference sequence). Trimming removed 1 base from V and 1 base from J; junction bases left unmatched: 9. CDR3 amino acids: CSARGTTGTRNTEAFF. Here the CDR3 DNA reads TGCAGTGCTAGAGGAACGACAGGGACGAGGAACACTGAAGCTTTCTTT.

This clonotype was recorded a few times. The V gene is TRBV12-3 or TRBV12-4, the J gene TRBJ1-2, with 11 positions matching TRBD1. V lost 5 bases, J lost 4 bases, and 9 bases stayed unmatched. This CDR3 has 16 amino acids. The CDR3 DNA reads as TGTGCCAGCAGTGTCACCGGGACAGGGGGACTCTATGGCTACACCTTC. Its translation is CASSVTGTGGLYGYTF.

This clonotype appeared many times. The chain couples TRBV7-9 to TRBJ2-7; D is ambiguous. CDR3 length equals 11 residues. Trimming left V 4 bases short and J 6 bases short, with 7 bases between. From germline, CDR1 is SEHNR and CDR2 FQNEAQ (reference sequence). The CDR3, as DNA: TGTGCCAGCAGCTCTGGGTCCGAGCAGTACTTC. It translates to CASSSGSEQYF.

This clonotype was picked up many times. This CDR3 is CASSLGIGTPTTDTQYF. The CDR3 nucleotides read TGTGCCAGCAGTTTAGGAATCGGGACACCTACCACAGATACGCAGTATTTT. The chain couples TRBV12-3 or TRBV12-4 to TRBJ2-3, with a weak D call TRBD1 (6 bases). Trimming took off 1 base at V and 2 bases at J, with 16 bases between the two ends. CDR3 length equals 17 residues.

CDR3 in amino acids: CASSLGSGVLTDTQYF. The DNA for the CDR3 is TGTGCCAGCAGCTTGGGTAGCGGGGTACTCACAGATACGCAGTATTTT. This chain uses TRBV5-4 with TRBJ2-3, with 8 bases aligning to TRBD2. Germline loops: CDR1 SGHNT, CDR2 YYREEE (reference sequence). The CDR3 is made up of 16 amino acids. V trimming: 0 bases; J trimming: 2 bases; junction bases outside the gene matches: 5.

The chain uses TRBV20-1 and TRBJ2-2; weak D call: TRBD1 (5 bases). Germline CDR1 DFQATT, CDR2 SNEGSKA (reference sequence). Trimming removed 0 bases from V and 5 bases from J, with 13 bases in between. The CDR3 has 15 amino acids. The CDR3 reads CSARDRARATGELFF. The CDR3 DNA reads as TGCAGTGCTAGAGATCGTGCCAGGGCGACCGGGGAGCTGTTTTTT.

The chain employs TRBV27 and TRBJ2-7, with 12 nucleotides matching TRBD1. The CDR3 contains 14 residues. Germline V lookup: CDR1 MNHEY, CDR2 SMNVEV (reference sequence). V was pared by 6 bases and J by 6 bases, with 6 bases of the junction left unmatched. The chain's CDR3 is CASRTGTGGGEQYF. The CDR3 region has the DNA TGTGCCAGCAGAACCGGGACAGGGGGCGGCGAGCAGTACTTC.

For this clonotype: At one boundary the junction diverges from the germline segment, which might be a read error. The chain recombines TRBV4-1 with TRBJ1-1; D is perhaps TRBD1 (6 bases). Per germline, CDR1 MGHRA and CDR2 YSYEKL. The CDR3 is 16 amino acids. As DNA, the CDR3 is TGTGCCAGCAGCCAACCGATAGGATTGGGGGCCACTGAAGCTTTCTTT. Translated: CASSQPIGLGATEAFF.